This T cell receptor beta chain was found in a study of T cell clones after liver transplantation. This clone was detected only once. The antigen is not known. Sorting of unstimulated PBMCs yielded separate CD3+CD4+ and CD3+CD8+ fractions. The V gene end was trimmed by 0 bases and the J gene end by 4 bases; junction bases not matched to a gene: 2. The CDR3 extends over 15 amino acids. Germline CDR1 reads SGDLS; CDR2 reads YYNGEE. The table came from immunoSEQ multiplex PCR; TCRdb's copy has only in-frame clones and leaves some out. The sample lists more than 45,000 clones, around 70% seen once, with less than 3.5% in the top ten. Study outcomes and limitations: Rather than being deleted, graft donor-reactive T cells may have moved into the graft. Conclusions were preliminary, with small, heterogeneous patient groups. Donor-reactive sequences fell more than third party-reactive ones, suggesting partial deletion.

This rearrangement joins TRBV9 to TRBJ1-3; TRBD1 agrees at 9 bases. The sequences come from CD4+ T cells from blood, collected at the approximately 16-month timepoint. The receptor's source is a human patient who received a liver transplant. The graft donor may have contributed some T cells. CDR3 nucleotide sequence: TGTGCCAGCAGCGTAGGCGACAGGGGGGGAAACACCATATATTTT. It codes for CASSVGDRGGNTIYF. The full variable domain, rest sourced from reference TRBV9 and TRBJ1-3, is DSGVTQTPKHLITATGQRVTLRCSPRSGDLSVYWYQQSLDQGLQFLIQYYNGEERAKGNILERFSAQQFPDLHSELNLSSLELGDSALYFCASSVGDRGGNTIYFGEGSWLTVV.